Presented here are 9 T cell receptor beta chains from one specimen sequenced in a study of T cells in Graves' hyperthyroidism and ophthalmopathy. Amplified regions were TCR beta CDR3 sequences from RNA transcripts. RT-PCR in the first round (using the HTBI primer set) targeted the TCR CDR3. TCRdb re-analysed the multiplex PCR reads in MiXCR, keeping a single row per CDR3 protein. The data hold around 250,000 distinct CDR3 sequences, with over 20% observed a single time. The sequenced sample consisted of blood. These receptors were taken from a woman aged 40 to 50 with Graves' ophthalmopathy.

The V and J genes are TRBV7-2 and TRBJ1-1; the D gene is possibly TRBD1 (5 bases). V was clipped by 3 bases and J by 0 bases, with 8 bases between them. Germline CDR1 and CDR2: SGHTA and FQGNSA. The CDR3 runs 14 residues. The CDR3 reads CASSLRDVNTEAFF. DNA of the CDR3: TGTGCCAGCAGCTTGCGGGACGTGAACACTGAAGCTTTCTTT.

The rearrangement joins TRBV28 to TRBJ1-2; TRBD1 matches at 8 bases. The germline V gene has CDR1 MDHEN and CDR2 SYDVKM. Losses at the gene ends were 6 bases for V and 5 bases for J; bases not matched to a gene: 5. The CDR3 length is 13 residues. CDR3 loop: CASRSTGEYGYTF. The CDR3 nucleotides are TGTGCCAGCAGGTCGACAGGGGAGTATGGCTACACCTTC.

This clonotype was picked up many times. This rearrangement joins TRBV20-1 to TRBJ2-7; 8 nucleotides agree with TRBD2. Per the germline V gene, CDR1 is DFQATT and CDR2 is SNEGSKA (reference sequence). Losses at the gene ends were 6 bases for V and 4 bases for J; bases not matched to a gene: 14. CDR3 length: 15 amino acids. CDR3 bases: TGCAGTGCGTACCACCCGGGACTAGGAGGGTACGAGCAGTACTTC. Translated, it gives CSAYHPGLGGYEQYF.

In this sample, this clonotype turned up many times. The chain links TRBV13 to TRBJ1-1; D is undetermined. The CDR3 extends over 13 amino acids. V dropped 6 bases and J dropped 1 base, with 9 bases sitting between them. Germline V lookup: CDR1 PRHDT, CDR2 FYEKMQ (reference sequence). Here the CDR3 DNA reads TGTGCCAGCAGTTCCTTGGAGAACACTGAAGCTTTCTTT. Residues: CASSSLENTEAFF.

This clonotype was seen at least ten times. The chain uses TRBV25-1 and TRBJ2-5, with 12 positions matching TRBD1. This CDR3 contains 17 residues. The germline CDR1 and CDR2 sequences are MGHDK and SYGVNS. With V trimmed by 5 bases and J by 5 bases, 12 bases remained unmatched. CDR3 nucleotides: TGTGCCAGCAGTCCCCCGGTGGGACAGGGGGCATGGGAGACCCAGTACTTC. As protein: CASSPPVGQGAWETQYF.

This clonotype was counted ten times or more. The rearrangement joins TRBV4-2 to TRBJ2-5; possible D gene TRBD1, 6 bases. Deletions cut 1 base from V and 7 bases from J, with 22 bases between. Germline CDR1 LGHNA, CDR2 YNFKEQ. This CDR3 contains 17 residues. In DNA, the CDR3 is TGTGCCAGCAGCCAAGCATCTCCTCGGGACACTTGGGGGACCCAGTACTTC. Translation gives CASSQASPRDTWGTQYF.

This clonotype was counted at least ten times. The chain combines TRBV10-3 with TRBJ2-7; D ambiguous. In germline, CDR1 is ENHRY, CDR2 SYGVKD. V lost 0 bases, J lost 2 bases, and 8 bases lay in between. The CDR3 totals 14 residues. CDR3 amino acids: CAISESGQTYEQYF. The CDR3 DNA follows: TGTGCCATCAGTGAGTCGGGTCAGACCTACGAGCAGTACTTC.

J is TRBJ2-2 and V is TRBV6-1; 9 positions match TRBD1. Losses at the gene ends were 7 bases for V and 5 bases for J; bases not matched to a gene: 8. The CDR3 is 15 residues long. CDR1 is MNHNS and CDR2 is SASEGT in the germline V gene. CDR3 loop: CASTRSGTGTGELFF. The CDR3 nucleotides are TGTGCCAGCACCCGCTCCGGGACAGGGACCGGGGAGCTGTTTTTT.

This clonotype was seen once. The chain carries TRBV28 and TRBJ1-2, with 7 bases fitting TRBD1. Trimming removed 2 bases from V and 4 bases from J; junction bases left unmatched: 4. This CDR3 has 14 residues. CDR1 and CDR2 (germline): MDHEN, SYDVKM. Here the CDR3 reads CASSLGTAPYGYTF. CDR3 nucleotide sequence: TGTGCCAGCAGTTTAGGGACAGCACCCTATGGCTACACCTTC.